Following are 13 T cell receptor beta chains from one sample sequenced in a study of CD8 T cells in Susac syndrome. RNA totalling roughly 0.45 to 1 ug underwent reverse transcription with random hexamers. TCRdb reprocessed the immunoSEQ multiplex PCR reads via MiXCR and lists one record per CDR3 protein. Of 250,000 to 350,000 distinct CDR3 sequences in the sample, just over 90% were seen once. Sequencing was carried out using CD4+ T cells from PBMCs. The receptors come from a human donor with multiple sclerosis.

V and J are TRBV7-8 and TRBJ2-1, with 9 bases lining up with TRBD2. This CDR3 has 15 amino acids. After removal of 3 bases from V and 0 bases from J, the junction contained 0 bases not matched to a gene. Germline V gives CDR1 SGHVS, CDR2 FQNEAQ. Here the CDR3 reads CASSFSGSSYNEQFF. DNA of the CDR3: TGTGCCAGCAGCTTTAGCGGGAGCTCCTACAATGAGCAGTTCTTC.

The chain carries TRBV30 and TRBJ1-2; D is uncertain. Per germline, CDR1 GTSNPN and CDR2 SVGIG (reference sequence). The CDR3 extends over 12 amino acids. Deletions cut 2 bases from V and 3 bases from J, with 7 bases between. CDR3 amino acids: CAWSTNYYGYTF. CDR3 in DNA: TGTGCCTGGAGTACGAATTACTATGGCTACACCTTC.

This clonotype came up once. V gene TRBV3-1 combines with J gene TRBJ1-1; maybe TRBD1 (6 bases). This CDR3 spans 15 amino acids. V gave up 1 base and J gave up 5 bases, with 14 bases separating them. Per the germline V gene, CDR1 is LGHDT and CDR2 is YNNKEL (reference sequence). The CDR3 DNA follows: TGTGCCAGCAGCCAAGCGTACAGGGAGGGAACTGAAGCTTTCTTT. Amino acid sequence: CASSQAYREGTEAFF. Full variable domain (remainder filled in from reference TRBV3-1 and TRBJ1-1): DTAVSQTPKYLVTQMGNDKSIKCEQNLGHDTMYWYKQDSKKFLKIMFSYNNKELIINETVPNRFSPKSPDKAHLNLHINSLELGDSAVYFCASSQAYREGTEAFFGQGTRLTVV.

This chain uses TRBV7-8 with TRBJ2-7; the D is unclear. Germline V lookup: CDR1 SGHVS, CDR2 FQNEAQ. This CDR3 spans 15 amino acids. V lost 5 bases and J lost 3, with 17 bases in between. The CDR3 DNA is TGTGCCAGCAGCGGCAAGACAAGGTCCAACTACGAGCAGTACTTC. Its translation: CASSGKTRSNYEQYF. Full variable domain (rest looked up from reference TRBV7-8 and TRBJ2-7): GAGVSQSPRYKVAKRGQDVALRCDPISGHVSLFWYQQALGQGPEFLTYFQNEAQLDKSGLPSDRFFAERPEGSVSTLKIQRTQQEDSAVYLCASSGKTRSNYEQYFGPGTRLTVT.

V is TRBV18 and J is TRBJ2-3; 10 positions match TRBD1. The CDR3 has 15 residues. V trimming: 3 bases; J trimming: 3 bases; junction bases outside the gene matches: 3. Germline loops: CDR1 KGHSH, CDR2 LQKENI. CDR3: CASSPGQGVTDTQYF. CDR3 coding DNA: TGTGCCAGCTCACCTGGACAGGGGGTGACAGATACGCAGTATTTT.

The rearrangement uses TRBV11-2 and TRBJ2-3, with 9 bases matching TRBD1. V lost 4 bases, J lost 4 bases, and 12 bases stayed unmatched. CDR3 size: 17 residues. Germline CDR1 SGHAT, CDR2 FQNNGV. CDR3 region: CASSSRDRGFRPDTQYF. The CDR3 DNA follows: TGTGCCAGCAGCTCACGAGACAGGGGGTTTCGTCCAGATACGCAGTATTTT.

This sequence joins TRBV12-3 or TRBV12-4 and TRBJ2-4; TRBD2 matches 16 bases. The CDR3 is 16 amino acids. Losses at the gene ends were 3 bases for V and 12 bases for J; bases not matched to a gene: 8. The CDR3 nucleotides are TGTGCCAGCAGTTTCGCCCTGGGACTAGCGGGGGGGAATCAGTACTTC. Translating it yields CASSFALGLAGGNQYF.

CDR3 in amino acids: CASSPKTGSRYTEAFF. CDR3 nucleotides: TGCGCCAGCAGCCCTAAAACAGGGAGCCGGTACACTGAAGCTTTCTTT. The chain uses TRBV23-1 and TRBJ1-1, with D tentatively TRBD1 (6 bases). TRBV23-1 counts as an open reading frame of uncertain function. Trimming stripped 6 bases from V and 3 bases from J, with 20 bases between. The CDR3 is 16 amino acids.

J is TRBJ2-6 and V is TRBV13; D is uncertain. CDR1 is PRHDT, CDR2 FYEKMQ, per germline (reference sequence). The CDR3 contains 15 residues. Trimming shortened V by 3 bases and J by 2 bases, and 8 bases separated the two germline ends. The CDR3 is CASSFRSPGANVLTF. As DNA, the CDR3 is TGTGCCAGCAGCTTCAGGAGTCCTGGGGCCAACGTCCTGACTTTC. Looking up the rest from reference TRBV13 and TRBJ2-6 gives the full variable domain: AAGVIQSPRHLIKEKRETATLKCYPIPRHDTVYWYQQGPGQDPQFLISFYEKMQSDKGSIPDRFSAQQFSDYHSELNMSSLELGDSALYFCASSFRSPGANVLTFGAGSRLTVL.

The chain employs TRBV10-2 and TRBJ2-5, with D unclear. The CDR3 sequence is 16 residues long. The ends were cut back, 2 bases at V and 2 bases at J, with 15 bases in the middle. Germline CDR1 reads WSHSY; CDR2 reads SAAADI. CDR3 loop: CASSERAAVIQETQYF. The CDR3 bases are TGCGCCAGCAGTGAGCGGGCGGCCGTGATACAAGAGACCCAGTACTTC.

J is TRBJ1-1 and V is TRBV25-1; perhaps TRBD1 as D (6 bases). The CDR3 sequence is 13 residues long. V lost 10 bases to trimming and J lost 0 bases, with 12 bases between them. Germline V gene sequence: CDR1 MGHDK, CDR2 SYGVNS. CDR3 loop: CATTTGLNTEAFF. DNA of the CDR3: TGTGCCACTACGACAGGATTGAACACTGAAGCTTTCTTT.

The CDR3 reads CASSETRRGYEQYF. As DNA, the CDR3 is TGTGCCAGCAGTGAAACGAGGCGGGGCTACGAGCAGTACTTC. J is TRBJ2-7 and V is TRBV6-1; tentative D call: TRBD2 (6 bases). The CDR3 loop spans 14 amino acids. CDR1 is MNHNS, CDR2 SASEGT, per germline. The V and J ends lost 2 bases and 3 bases respectively, with 11 bases between them.

The chain links TRBV30 to TRBJ2-5, with 7 bases matching TRBD1. V lost 0 bases, J lost 4 bases, and 11 bases stayed unmatched. The germline gives CDR1 GTSNPN, CDR2 SVGIG (reference sequence). The CDR3 sequence is 16 residues long. The CDR3 coding sequence is TGTGCCTGGAGTGTACCTCACAGGGGAACCCGAGAGACCCAGTACTTC. This gives the protein CAWSVPHRGTRETQYF.